The 27 T cell receptor beta chains in this list originate from one sample, sequenced in a study of blood T cell repertoires in COVID-19. Only in-frame clones appear in the TCRdb table, and some are missing; sequencing was by immunoSEQ multiplex PCR. There are 200,000 or so clones in the sample; roughly nine tenths occur only once, and roughly 2.2% lies in the top ten. The source material was peripheral blood. The receptors were sampled from a man between 65 and 85 years old with active or convalescent COVID-19.

The chain joins TRBV6-5 to TRBJ1-4; 11 bases are a match to TRBD1. The CDR3 is 15 residues long. The germline V gene has CDR1 MNHEY and CDR2 SVGAGI. V shed 6 bases and J 8 bases; nucleotides not matched to a gene: 8. CDR3 protein: CASRETGQGGEKLFF. The DNA for the CDR3 is TGTGCCAGCAGAGAGACGGGACAGGGGGGAGAAAAACTGTTTTTT.

The rearrangement uses TRBV28 and TRBJ2-2, with 7 bases identical to TRBD2. Trimming at V came to 5 bases and at J to 1 base, leaving 7 bases not matched to a gene. The V gene's germline CDR1 is MDHEN and CDR2 SYDVKM. This CDR3 region has 16 residues. The CDR3 region is CASSRGGAGNTGELFF. The CDR3 DNA is TGTGCCAGCAGTCGCGGGGGTGCGGGGAACACCGGGGAGCTGTTTTTT.

The chain carries TRBV24-1 and TRBJ2-1; 10 bases map to TRBD1. The CDR3 extends over 15 amino acids. Trimming cost V 2 bases and J 5 bases; bases outside gene matches: 2. The V gene's germline CDR1 is KGHDR and CDR2 SFDVKD. The CDR3 region is CATSDSGTGDNEQFF. CDR3 nucleotide sequence: TGTGCCACCAGTGATTCCGGGACAGGGGACAATGAGCAGTTCTTC.

This chain uses TRBV3-1 (or the pseudogene TRBV3-2) with TRBJ2-5; TRBD2 agrees at 13 bases. This CDR3 is 16 amino acids long. J lost 5 bases, V lost 2 bases, and 5 bases had no gene match. Germline CDR1 reads LGHDT; CDR2 reads YNNKEL (reference sequence). The CDR3: CASSQMGLAGYETQYF. CDR3 nucleotides: TGTGCCAGCAGCCAAATGGGACTAGCGGGATATGAGACCCAGTACTTC.

This sequence joins TRBV5-1 and TRBJ2-1; D is unresolved. Germline assignment: CDR1 SGHRS and CDR2 YFSETQ. The CDR3 is 9 amino acids. V shed 9 bases and J shed 9 bases, with 7 bases lying between them. The DNA of the CDR3 is TGCGCCAACAATACTGAGCAGTTCTTC. Encoded protein: CANNTEQFF.

This rearrangement joins TRBV6-5 to TRBJ2-3; D remains unclear. The V gene's germline CDR1 is MNHEY and CDR2 SVGAGI. The length of the CDR3 is 12 residues. Between the trimmed V and J ends, which lost 9 bases and 2 bases, there was a span of 9 bases. The chain's CDR3 is CASATHTDTQYF. The CDR3 DNA sequence: TGTGCCAGTGCCACACACACAGATACGCAGTATTTT.

The J gene is TRBJ2-1, the V gene TRBV19, with 7 bases matching TRBD1. CDR1 is LNHDA, CDR2 SQIVND, per germline (reference sequence). The ends lost 10 bases at V and 7 bases at J; junction bases unmatched: 7. CDR3 size: 12 residues. This CDR3 reads CATRQGSNEQFF. The CDR3 DNA reads as TGTGCCACCCGACAGGGTTCGAATGAGCAGTTCTTC.

The gene calls are TRBV7-8 and TRBJ2-5; D perhaps matches TRBD2 (6 bases). The CDR3 is made up of 17 amino acids. Germline lookup yields CDR1 SGHVS and CDR2 FQNEAQ. V gave up 2 bases and J gave up 4 bases, with 20 bases separating them. The CDR3 DNA reads TGTGCCAGCAGCTTATGGGTCAGGGACTTGTGGCGAGAGACCCAGTACTTC. Translation: CASSLWVRDLWRETQYF.

This chain connects TRBV28 to TRBJ2-5; a weak D match, TRBD2 (6 bases). Trimming removed 8 bases at V and 2 bases at J, with 15 bases between. This CDR3 comprises 14 residues. Germline assignment: CDR1 MDHEN and CDR2 SYDVKM. CDR3 residues: CASSGSAGQETQYF. Written as DNA, the CDR3 is TGTGCCAGCTCGGGAAGTGCGGGGCAAGAGACCCAGTACTTC.

The chain combines TRBV6-6 with TRBJ2-2; a weak D match, TRBD1 (5 bases). The CDR3 contains 15 residues. Germline lookup yields CDR1 MNHNY and CDR2 SVGAGI (reference sequence). The ends were cut back, 5 bases at V and 7 bases at J, with 17 bases in the middle. The CDR3 DNA reads TGTGCCAGCAGTCTAGACCACAGGTTACGCGGGGAGCTGTTTTTT. Translated, it gives CASSLDHRLRGELFF.

In its sample, this clone was seen once. The CDR3 region has the DNA TGCGCCAGCAGCTTGGGGGCTAGCGTTGCCGGGGAGCTGTTTTTT. It encodes CASSLGASVAGELFF. The rearrangement joins TRBV5-1 to TRBJ2-2; the D gene is possibly TRBD2 (6 bases). This CDR3 spans 15 amino acids. The V end lost 0 bases, the J end lost 6 bases, and 12 bases lay between the germline ends. Germline V CDR1 and CDR2: SGHRS, YFSETQ.

This clone came up a few times. The chain employs TRBV6-5 and TRBJ1-1, with D unclear. CDR3 length: 15 amino acids. The V end lost 3 bases, the J end lost 5 bases, and 16 bases lay between the germline ends. From germline, CDR1 is MNHEY and CDR2 SVGAGI. The CDR3 spells CASSYRRAFSTEAFF. In DNA form, the CDR3 reads TGTGCCAGCAGTTATAGAAGAGCGTTTAGTACTGAAGCTTTCTTT.

V usage is TRBV6-1 and J usage is TRBJ2-2; D unresolved. CDR3 length equals 18 residues. CDR1 is MNHNS, CDR2 SASEGT, per germline. V was pared by 2 bases and J by 4 bases, with 20 bases between. The CDR3 DNA follows: TGTGCCAGCAGTGAACAGACCGTGGGCGCCTTCGGCACCGGGGAGCTGTTTTTT. Translation: CASSEQTVGAFGTGELFF.

This chain uses TRBV18 with TRBJ2-7; perhaps TRBD2 as D (6 bases). The ends were cut back, 6 bases at V and 7 bases at J, with 19 bases in the middle. Germline V CDR1 and CDR2: KGHSH, LQKENI. The CDR3 runs 14 residues. The CDR3 is CASSLLEGRIEQYF. Written as DNA, the CDR3 is TGTGCCAGCTCCCTCCTAGAGGGGAGGATTGAGCAGTACTTC.

The genes are TRBV7-8 and TRBJ2-7; 8 bases map to TRBD2. The CDR3 runs to 17 residues. CDR1 and CDR2 (germline): SGHVS, FQNEAQ. J gave up 2 bases and V 5 bases, and 14 bases lay outside the gene matches. CDR3 residues: CASSPTGDPGLAYEQYF. CDR3 DNA sequence: TGTGCCAGCAGCCCCACCGGGGATCCGGGACTAGCCTACGAGCAGTACTTC. Using reference TRBV7-8 and TRBJ2-7 for the parts outside the CDR3, the full variable domain is GAGVSQSPRYKVAKRGQDVALRCDPISGHVSLFWYQQALGQGPEFLTYFQNEAQLDKSGLPSDRFFAERPEGSVSTLKIQRTQQEDSAVYLCASSPTGDPGLAYEQYFGPGTRLTVT.

This rearrangement joins TRBV28 to TRBJ1-2, with a possible D match to TRBD1 (5 bases). V lost 5 bases and J lost 5, with 15 bases in between. This CDR3 has 14 residues. In germline, CDR1 is MDHEN, CDR2 SYDVKM. CDR3 residues: CASSIGGGLYGYTF. The CDR3 DNA follows: TGTGCCAGCAGTATTGGGGGAGGGCTGTATGGCTACACCTTC.

The rearrangement uses TRBV11-2 and TRBJ2-7; D remains ambiguous. V lost 0 bases to trimming and J lost 4 bases, with 16 bases between them. The CDR3 covers 16 residues. Germline CDR1 SGHAT, CDR2 FQNNGV. The CDR3 spells CASSLETPRTLYEQYF. The CDR3 DNA is TGTGCCAGCAGCTTAGAGACTCCCCGCACTCTATACGAGCAGTACTTC.

The genes are TRBV7-9 and TRBJ1-4; D gene unclear. CDR1 SEHNR and CDR2 FQNEAQ come from the germline V gene (reference sequence). The CDR3 length is 15 residues. Trimming shortened V by 0 bases and J by 2 bases, and 7 bases separated the two germline ends. CDR3 sequence reads: CASSLAKTTNEKLFF. The CDR3 nucleotides read TGTGCCAGCAGCTTAGCGAAGACTACTAATGAAAAACTGTTTTTT.

This chain joins TRBV6-5 and TRBJ2-1; D gene unclear. The CDR3 extends over 16 amino acids. CDR1 is MNHEY and CDR2 is SVGAGI in the germline V gene. Trimming took 4 bases from V and 2 from J, leaving 15 bases between them. The CDR3 spells CASSLTAGSTYNEQFF. The CDR3 DNA sequence: TGTGCCAGCAGTTTAACGGCAGGTTCTACCTACAATGAGCAGTTCTTC.

V is TRBV9 and J is TRBJ2-7; 8 nucleotides agree with TRBD2. V was pared by 3 bases and J by 6 bases, with 8 bases of the junction left unmatched. Looked up from germline, CDR1 is SGDLS and CDR2 is YYNGEE. The CDR3 contains 14 residues. The CDR3 protein is CASSAGLVVGEQYF. CDR3 nucleotides: TGTGCCAGCAGCGCGGGACTAGTCGTCGGCGAGCAGTACTTC. The variable domain in full, completed from reference TRBV9 and TRBJ2-7, reads DSGVTQTPKHLITATGQRVTLRCSPRSGDLSVYWYQQSLDQGLQFLIQYYNGEERAKGNILERFSAQQFPDLHSELNLSSLELGDSALYFCASSAGLVVGEQYFGPGTRLTVT.

The V and J genes are TRBV29-1 and TRBJ2-3; 8 bases are a match to TRBD1. The CDR3 consists of 14 residues. The germline gives CDR1 SQVTM, CDR2 ANQGSEA. Germline trimming cut 4 bases from V and 5 bases from J; bases unmatched to any gene: 8. CDR3 sequence reads: CSVVWTGWGDTQYF. As DNA, the CDR3 is TGCAGCGTTGTCTGGACAGGGTGGGGAGATACGCAGTATTTT.

The sample holds one count of this clone. The rearrangement uses TRBV28 and TRBJ1-3; no reliable D call. The V end was cut by 8 bases, the J end by 3 bases, with 5 bases between. The germline CDR1 and CDR2 sequences are MDHEN and SYDVKM. The CDR3 consists of 11 residues. DNA of the CDR3: TGTGCCAGCGATAGTGGAAACACCATATATTTT. Translation: CASDSGNTIYF. The complete variable domain, with remaining parts taken from reference TRBV28 and TRBJ1-3, reads DVKVTQSSRYLVKRTGEKVFLECVQDMDHENMFWYRQDPGLGLRLIYFSYDVKMKEKGDIPEGYSVSREKKERFSLILESASTNQTSMYLCASDSGNTIYFGEGSWLTVV.

This chain connects TRBV28 to TRBJ2-6; perhaps TRBD2 as D (5 bases). The length of the CDR3 is 16 residues. V was cut by 5 bases and J by 0 bases, with 11 bases left in between. Germline V CDR1 and CDR2: MDHEN, SYDVKM. The chain's CDR3 is CASSGVRVSGANVLTF. Here the CDR3 DNA reads TGTGCCAGCAGTGGGGTGAGGGTCTCTGGGGCCAACGTCCTGACTTTC.

V is TRBV27 and J is TRBJ2-7; 7 nucleotides agree with TRBD1. Germline V CDR1 and CDR2: MNHEY, SMNVEV (reference sequence). The CDR3 runs to 14 residues. The V gene end was trimmed by 6 bases and the J gene end by 2 bases; junction bases not matched to a gene: 7. CDR3 loop: CASRFSGGAYEQYF. CDR3 DNA: TGTGCCAGCAGATTTTCAGGGGGTGCCTACGAGCAGTACTTC.

In nucleotides, the CDR3 is TGTGCCAGCAGCTTATCTACCTACGAGCAGTACTTC. The encoded protein is CASSLSTYEQYF. The V gene is TRBV11-2, the J gene TRBJ2-7; no clear D. Trimming took 2 bases from V and 2 from J, leaving 4 bases between them. The CDR3 sequence is 12 residues long. CDR1 SGHAT and CDR2 FQNNGV come from the germline V gene.

The chain uses TRBV11-2 and TRBJ2-1, with 9 bases aligning to TRBD2. The CDR3 sequence is 19 residues long. From germline, CDR1 is SGHAT and CDR2 FQNNGV. V lost 0 bases to trimming and J lost 0 bases; unmatched junction nucleotides: 9. CDR3 DNA sequence: TGTGCCAGCAGCTTAGAGGCGGGGGGGCCCGGTGACTCCTACAATGAGCAGTTCTTC. It codes for CASSLEAGGPGDSYNEQFF.

The count of this clone is one. This chain's CDR3 is CASTHSGGGNEQFF. CDR3 in DNA: TGTGCCAGCACCCACTCCGGGGGAGGCAATGAGCAGTTCTTC. The chain couples TRBV7-8 to TRBJ2-1; a possible D gene is TRBD2 (6 bases). Trimming removed 7 bases from V and 6 bases from J, with 16 bases in between. Germline values: CDR1 SGHVS, CDR2 FQNEAQ. This CDR3 is 14 amino acids long.